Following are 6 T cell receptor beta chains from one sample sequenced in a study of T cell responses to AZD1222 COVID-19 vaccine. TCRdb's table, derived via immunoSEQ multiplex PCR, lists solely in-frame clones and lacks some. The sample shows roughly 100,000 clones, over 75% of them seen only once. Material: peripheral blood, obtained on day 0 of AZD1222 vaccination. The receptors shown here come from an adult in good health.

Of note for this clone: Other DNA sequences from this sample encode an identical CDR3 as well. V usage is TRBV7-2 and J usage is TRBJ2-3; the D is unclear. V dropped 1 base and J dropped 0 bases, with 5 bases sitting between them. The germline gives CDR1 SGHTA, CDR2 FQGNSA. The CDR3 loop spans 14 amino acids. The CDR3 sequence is CASSLEHSTDTQYF. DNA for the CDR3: TGTGCCAGCAGCTTAGAACATAGCACAGATACGCAGTATTTT.

CDR3 protein: CASSLGGADYGYTF. The CDR3 DNA reads as TGTGCCAGCAGTTTGGGGGGGGCGGACTATGGCTACACCTTC. The V gene is TRBV28, the J gene TRBJ1-2, with D perhaps TRBD1 (6 bases). Germline V lookup: CDR1 MDHEN, CDR2 SYDVKM. This CDR3 contains 14 residues. The germline V and J ends were trimmed by 3 bases and 3 bases, with 11 bases remaining between them.

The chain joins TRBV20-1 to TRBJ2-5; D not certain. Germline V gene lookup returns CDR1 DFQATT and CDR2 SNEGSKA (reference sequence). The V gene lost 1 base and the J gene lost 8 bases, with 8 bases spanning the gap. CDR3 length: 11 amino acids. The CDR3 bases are TGCAGTGCTAGAGCAGGTCCAACCCAGTACTTC. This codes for CSARAGPTQYF.

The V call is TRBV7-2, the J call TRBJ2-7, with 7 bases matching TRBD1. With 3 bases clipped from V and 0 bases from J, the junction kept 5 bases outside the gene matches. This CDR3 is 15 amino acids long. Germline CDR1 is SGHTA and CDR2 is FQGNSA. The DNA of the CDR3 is TGTGCCAGCAGCTTTAACAGGGGAAGCTCCTACGAGCAGTACTTC. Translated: CASSFNRGSSYEQYF. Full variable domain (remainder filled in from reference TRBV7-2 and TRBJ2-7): GAGVSQSPSNKVTEKGKDVELRCDPISGHTALYWYRQSLGQGLEFLIYFQGNSAPDKSGLPSDRFSAERTGGSVSTLTIQRTQQEDSAVYLCASSFNRGSSYEQYFGPGTRLTVT.

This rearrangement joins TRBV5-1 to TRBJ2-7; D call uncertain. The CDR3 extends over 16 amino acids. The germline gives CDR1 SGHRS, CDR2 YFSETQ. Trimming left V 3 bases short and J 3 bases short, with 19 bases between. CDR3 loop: CASSSPDSRNRYEQYF. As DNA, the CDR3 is TGCGCCAGCAGCTCCCCTGACTCCAGGAACCGCTACGAGCAGTACTTC.

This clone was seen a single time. CDR3 protein: CASSQSSGRGGYEQYF. CDR3 nucleotides: TGTGCCAGCAGCCAAAGTTCTGGCAGGGGAGGTTACGAGCAGTACTTC. This chain uses TRBV21-1 with TRBJ2-7. TRBV21-1 is labeled a pseudogene. The CDR3 totals 16 residues.